The 6 T cell receptor beta chains listed next were all sequenced from one sample in a study of blood T cells in healthy people across ages (dated by TCRdb to about 2015). The method was 5' RACE. Sequencer: Illumina HiSeq 2500. The second PCR ran for about 7 to 11 cycles and used a J-beta primer mix along with a sample-barcoded 5' primer. TCRdb cleaned the public reads at Q25 with fastp, built clones with MiXCR and kept in-frame beta chains. Rows with one shared CDR3 protein collapse into an entry with the most common genes and DNA. A total of about 1.1 million distinct CDR3 sequences appear in this sample, about two fifths of them only once. The ten top clones hold less than 15% of the sample. The specimen was blood. Source of these receptors: a young man in good health.

The chain is built from TRBV5-6 and TRBJ2-7; the match to TRBD1 covers 8 bases. V shed 5 bases and J 1 base; nucleotides not matched to a gene: 8. This CDR3 has 15 amino acids. Germline V gene data show CDR1 as SGHDT and CDR2 as YYEEEE. The CDR3 nucleotides read TGTGCCAGCAGGTCCAGGGGGCCAGCATCCTACGAGCAGTACTTC. It yields the protein CASRSRGPASYEQYF.

The genes are TRBV7-3 and TRBJ1-1; 7 bases match TRBD1. CDR3 length equals 14 residues. V was clipped by 5 bases and J by 4 bases; unmatched bases: 7. Germline CDR1 is SGHTA and CDR2 is FQGTGA. In nucleotides, the CDR3 is TGTGCCAGCAGCATTCAGGGGGATGGCACTGAAGCTTTCTTT. Translated, it gives CASSIQGDGTEAFF.

This clonotype has ten or more counts. The chain employs TRBV10-3 and TRBJ1-2; perhaps TRBD1 as D (5 bases). The germline V gene encodes CDR1 ENHRY and CDR2 SYGVKD. This CDR3 region has 15 residues. Deletions cut 0 bases from V and 0 bases from J, with 8 bases between. DNA of the CDR3: TGTGCCATCAGTGAGTCGGCCAGGGCTAACTATGGCTACACCTTC. Residues: CAISESARANYGYTF.

Only a few counts were recorded for this clonotype. V gene TRBV6-5 combines with J gene TRBJ1-2, with D tentatively TRBD1 (5 bases). The CDR3 is 18 amino acids. Trimming removed 4 bases from V and 3 bases from J, with 24 bases in between. Per the germline V gene, CDR1 is MNHEY and CDR2 is SVGAGI. CDR3 sequence reads: CASSSKERTAGPHYGYTF. CDR3 nucleotide sequence: TGTGCCAGCAGTTCGAAGGAGAGGACTGCGGGACCCCACTATGGCTACACCTTC.

The table lists this clonotype with a few counts. This chain connects TRBV3-1 to TRBJ1-1; the D is unclear. The CDR3 sequence is 14 residues long. The V gene lost 1 base and the J gene lost 1 base, with 7 bases spanning the gap. Germline-derived CDR1 and CDR2 are LGHDT and YNNKEL (reference sequence). This chain's CDR3 is CASSQVPENTEAFF. The CDR3 DNA is TGTGCCAGCAGCCAAGTCCCTGAGAACACTGAAGCTTTCTTT. The full variable domain, in which reference TRBV3-1 and TRBJ1-1 provide the parts outside the CDR3, is DTAVSQTPKYLVTQMGNDKSIKCEQNLGHDTMYWYKQDSKKFLKIMFSYNNKELIINETVPNRFSPKSPDKAHLNLHINSLELGDSAVYFCASSQVPENTEAFFGQGTRLTVV.

The chain links TRBV3-1 to TRBJ2-7; tentative D call: TRBD2 (7 bases). The end of the DNA aligns better with TRBJ2-5, so the J call may be wrong. Germline assignment: CDR1 LGHDT and CDR2 YNNKEL (reference sequence). This CDR3 region has 14 residues. CDR3 sequence: CASGLNSGEGTQYF. The CDR3 DNA reads TGTGCCAGCGGCCTCAATTCAGGGGAGGGGACCCAGTACTTC.